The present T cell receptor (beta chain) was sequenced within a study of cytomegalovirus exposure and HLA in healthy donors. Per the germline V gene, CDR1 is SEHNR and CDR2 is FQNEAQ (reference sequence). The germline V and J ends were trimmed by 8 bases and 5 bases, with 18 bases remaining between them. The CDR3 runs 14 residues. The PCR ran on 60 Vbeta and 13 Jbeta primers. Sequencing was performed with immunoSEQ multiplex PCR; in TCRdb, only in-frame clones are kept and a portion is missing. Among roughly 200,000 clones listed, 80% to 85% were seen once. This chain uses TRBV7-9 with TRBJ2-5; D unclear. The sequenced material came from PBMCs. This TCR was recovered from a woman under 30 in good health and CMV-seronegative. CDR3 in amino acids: CASAGRRMWETQYF. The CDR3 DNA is TGTGCCAGCGCCGGTCGGCGGATGTGGGAGACCCAGTACTTC.